This paragraph covers one TCR beta chain sequence. The CDR3 has 13 amino acids. Germline CDR1 reads SGHRS; CDR2 reads YFSETQ. Trimming shortened V by 1 base and J by 7 bases, and 11 bases separated the two germline ends. Per the original data handling: Quantification of nucleated cells was approximated via reference gene primer amplification. Assay: immunoSEQ multiplex PCR; the TCRdb copy retains only in-frame clones and omits some. Clonal size and the V and J genes are those of that table, whereas D and trimming came from the DNA. The profile shows some 75,000 clones, about 86% of them singletons. The sample is drawn from a study of blood T cell repertoires in COVID-19.

V and J are TRBV5-1 and TRBJ2-5; TRBD1 is a possible D gene (6 bases). This TCR was sampled from a man older than 75 with COVID-19, enrolled during active disease. The material sequenced was peripheral blood. CDR3 sequence: CASSLSRGRTQYF. CDR3 DNA sequence: TGCGCCAGCAGCTTGAGCAGGGGACGGACCCAGTACTTC.